This T cell receptor (beta chain) was found in a study of spatial heterogeneity in lung cancer. Study-wide background: Sequenced were any available follow-up PBMC samples, which had been obtained a median of about two years after resection.

Indicated time point: blood at routine non-recurrence follow-up after resection. Tumor, nontumor lung or frozen PBMC supplied whole RNA, sequenced without sorting. One entry per CDR3 protein results from TCRdb running MiXCR on the 5' RACE reads. The sample lists some 54,000 distinct CDR3 sequences; 6.5% to 7.5% were seen once. CDR3 size: 16 residues. The V end lost 3 bases, the J end lost 2 bases, and 17 bases lay between the germline ends. Germline-derived CDR1 and CDR2 are MDHEN and SYDVKM. The receptor's source is a female donor with early-stage non-small cell lung cancer. The chain recombines TRBV28 with TRBJ2-7; D remains ambiguous. Sequenced here: PBMCs, sampled at follow-up. CDR3 nucleotide sequence: TGTGCCAGCAGTTTTAGTCTGGCCTTCTTAACCTACGAGCAGTACTTC. This gives the protein CASSFSLAFLTYEQYF. The full variable domain, its missing parts supplied by reference TRBV28 and TRBJ2-7, is DVKVTQSSRYLVKRTGEKVFLECVQDMDHENMFWYRQDPGLGLRLIYFSYDVKMKEKGDIPEGYSVSREKKERFSLILESASTNQTSMYLCASSFSLAFLTYEQYFGPGTRLTVT.